This TCR beta chain is drawn from a study of immune evolution from preneoplasia to lung adenocarcinoma. Comment on this clone: The antigen is not known.

Germline lookup yields CDR1 SGHDN and CDR2 FVKESK. V was clipped by 1 base and J by 1 base; unmatched bases: 6. CDR3 length equals 17 residues. Findings and limits, study-wide: KRAS-mutant nodules had the highest T cell clonality.

TCRdb's table, derived via immunoSEQ multiplex PCR, lists solely in-frame clones and lacks some. Found here are about 9,400 clones, almost 90% of them singletons; the top ten hold roughly 2.5%. This sequence was found in an older person with invasive lung adenocarcinoma. Sequenced: FFPE invasive lung adenocarcinoma tissue. The gene calls are TRBV14 and TRBJ1-2, with TRBD1 matching 10 bases. The CDR3: CASSQVWGQGFNYGYTF. CDR3 coding DNA: TGTGCCAGCAGCCAAGTTTGGGGACAGGGGTTTAACTATGGCTACACCTTC.